This TCR beta chain was sequenced in a study of beta chain features in type 1 diabetes. In the study overall: No age, gender or cell yield differences were seen between patients and healthy donors.

Study results and limitations: In type 1 diabetes patients, VDJ junctions had fewer insertions; deletions at these junctions were more frequent. It was among patients, rather than healthy donors, that naive, central memory and Treg TCRB repertoires appeared more similar. The study found moderately but significantly shorter TCRB CDR3s in all four CD4+ subsets of Type 1 diabetes patients.

Germline V gene sequence: CDR1 KGHSH, CDR2 LQKENI. The CDR3 covers 16 residues. V was clipped by 3 bases and J by 2 bases; unmatched bases: 6. This clone was picked up a small number of times. The antigen is not known. Every bit of the isolated RNA underwent reverse transcription, so sequencing read expressed TCRB transcripts. Clones were read by immunoSEQ multiplex PCR, and TCRdb kept only the in-frame ones, dropping some. The table lists 300,000 to 350,000 clones, around an eighth of them singletons. The genes are TRBV18 and TRBJ2-7, with TRBD2 identical over 11 bases. The specimen sequenced was naive CD4+ T cells from blood. The origin of this receptor is a woman younger than 35 with type 1 diabetes. The CDR3 sequence is CASSPRLAGTPYEQYF. The CDR3 DNA reads as TGTGCCAGCTCACCTCGACTAGCGGGGACCCCCTACGAGCAGTACTTC.